Following are 13 T cell receptor beta chains from one sample sequenced in a study of T cell changes during pregnancy in multiple sclerosis. TCRdb's copy holds only in-frame clones and misses some; the assay was immunoSEQ multiplex PCR. The repertoire holds roughly 38,000 clones, with about 91% as singletons. This specimen was CD4+ T cells from peripheral blood mononuclear cells, taken after pregnancy. Receptor source: a female donor in good health, enrolled as a control in a pregnancy study.

This clone was detected only a few times. The rearrangement uses TRBV28 and TRBJ1-5; D uncertain. Germline values: CDR1 MDHEN, CDR2 SYDVKM. This CDR3 spans 13 amino acids. V lost 8 bases, J lost 7 bases, and 15 bases lay in between. CDR3 coding DNA: TGTGCCAGCGAGACTCCTACCGAACAGCCCCAGCATTTT. Its protein is CASETPTEQPQHF.

The chain is built from TRBV28 and TRBJ1-2; D not certain. Trimming stripped 2 bases from V and 8 bases from J, with 12 bases between. CDR1 is MDHEN and CDR2 is SYDVKM in the germline V gene. CDR3 length equals 13 residues. CDR3 region: CASSLAEVKGYTF. As DNA, the CDR3 is TGTGCCAGCAGTTTAGCGGAGGTGAAAGGCTACACCTTC.

The chain employs TRBV5-1 and TRBJ2-2; D gene unclear. Trimming stripped 2 bases from V and 0 bases from J, with 8 bases between. This CDR3 is built from 15 residues. Germline V gene data show CDR1 as SGHRS and CDR2 as YFSETQ. The CDR3 coding sequence is TGCGCCAGCAGCTTTTCGGTTGCGAACACCGGGGAGCTGTTTTTT. Translation gives CASSFSVANTGELFF. Based on the CDR3 plus reference TRBV5-1 and TRBJ2-2, the full variable domain is KAGVTQTPRYLIKTRGQQVTLSCSPISGHRSVSWYQQTPGQGLQFLFEYFSETQRNKGNFPGRFSGRQFSNSRSEMNVSTLELGDSALYLCASSFSVANTGELFFGEGSRLTVL.

The rearrangement joins TRBV9 to TRBJ2-5, with 10 positions matching TRBD2. The junction had 5 bases not matched to a gene; V was cut back by 4 bases and J by 5 bases. Per germline, CDR1 SGDLS and CDR2 YYNGEE. The CDR3 runs to 14 residues. In DNA form, the CDR3 reads TGTGCCAGCAGCAATCCTAGCGGGAGTGAGACCCAGTACTTC. Residues: CASSNPSGSETQYF.

This clone was seen only a few times. The genes are TRBV2 and TRBJ2-4, with D perhaps TRBD2 (5 bases). The CDR3 contains 14 residues. Deletions cut 4 bases from V and 1 base from J, with 8 bases between. Germline V lookup: CDR1 SNHLY, CDR2 FYNNEI. The CDR3 loop is CASSAGGAKNIQYF. For the CDR3, the DNA is TGTGCCAGCAGTGCTGGAGGTGCCAAAAACATTCAGTACTTC.

V and J are TRBV30 and TRBJ1-2, with D uncertain. Germline CDR1 GTSNPN, CDR2 SVGIG (reference sequence). Trimming took off 5 bases at V and 0 bases at J, with 13 bases between the two ends. The CDR3 is made up of 14 amino acids. CDR3 region: CAWRYYTTNYGYTF. Here the CDR3 DNA reads TGTGCCTGGCGGTACTACACTACTAACTATGGCTACACCTTC.

The chain uses TRBV28 and TRBJ2-5, with 8 bases that match TRBD2. This CDR3 region has 15 residues. The germline V gene encodes CDR1 MDHEN and CDR2 SYDVKM. V shed 2 bases and J 4 bases; nucleotides not matched to a gene: 6. In DNA form, the CDR3 reads TGTGCCAGCAGTTTAGGTCGAGCGGGGGTAGAGACCCAGTACTTC. It codes for CASSLGRAGVETQYF.

This chain connects TRBV5-1 to TRBJ2-5, with 7 bases identical to TRBD2. J gave up 0 bases and V 0 bases, and 8 bases lay outside the gene matches. CDR1 SGHRS and CDR2 YFSETQ come from the germline V gene. The CDR3 sequence is 17 residues long. The DNA of the CDR3 is TGCGCCAGCAGCTTGGCATTCTTCGGGGGGTACCAAGAGACCCAGTACTTC. It is translated as CASSLAFFGGYQETQYF.

The V and J genes are TRBV28 and TRBJ1-2; 7 bases align to TRBD1. The ends lost 4 bases at V and 4 bases at J; junction bases unmatched: 6. There are 14 residues in the CDR3. The germline CDR1 and CDR2 sequences are MDHEN and SYDVKM. The CDR3 loop reads CASSSGTEPYGYTF. In DNA form, the CDR3 reads TGTGCCAGCAGTTCCGGGACAGAGCCCTATGGCTACACCTTC.

Note on this clone: Other DNA sequences of this sample code for an identical CDR3. V and J are TRBV29-1 and TRBJ1-2, with D uncertain. The CDR3 is 10 amino acids. Germline V CDR1 and CDR2: SQVTM, ANQGSEA. The V and J ends lost 2 bases and 8 bases respectively, with 6 bases between them. The CDR3 protein is CSVETGGYTF. CDR3 DNA sequence: TGCAGCGTTGAAACGGGAGGCTACACCTTC.

The V and J genes are TRBV6-4 and TRBJ1-2, with D maybe TRBD1 (5 bases). V lost 6 bases, J lost 5 bases, and 16 bases lay in between. Germline loops: CDR1 MRHNA, CDR2 SNTAGT. CDR3 length: 14 amino acids. The CDR3, as DNA: TGTGCCAGCAGGCGGGACCCGCGTGAATATGGCTACACCTTC. Protein: CASRRDPREYGYTF.

The gene calls are TRBV2 and TRBJ1-5; a possible D gene is TRBD1 (5 bases). The CDR3 is 15 residues long. V gave up 6 bases and J gave up 0 bases, with 12 bases separating them. CDR1 is SNHLY, CDR2 FYNNEI, per germline. CDR3 sequence reads: CASRTDRYSNQPQHF. The CDR3 DNA reads as TGTGCCAGCAGGACTGACAGATATAGCAATCAGCCCCAGCATTTT.

The genes are TRBV13 and TRBJ2-7; 13 bases line up with TRBD2. Germline trimming cut 4 bases from V and 9 bases from J; bases unmatched to any gene: 6. The germline gives CDR1 PRHDT, CDR2 FYEKMQ (reference sequence). The CDR3 length is 14 residues. For the CDR3, the DNA is TGTGCCAGCAGCTCTCGGACTAGCGGGGGACTGCAGTACTTC. It specifies CASSSRTSGGLQYF.